This T cell receptor beta chain came from a study of metastatic and nonmetastatic thyroid tumors. Study-level background: From malignant and benign thyroid patients, repertoires in blood and in tumor or nodule tissue were compared.

Germline V lookup: CDR1 KGHDR, CDR2 SFDVKD. The V and J ends lost 7 bases and 4 bases, in that order; junction bases with no gene match: 1. The CDR3 consists of 13 residues. Treatment of any kind had been given to no patient before thyroid surgery. Original data processing: Clinicopathological groups supplied CDR3 differences that were used to build a distant-metastasis classifier for papillary thyroid cancer. TCRdb reanalyzed the PCR reads with MiXCR. The V and J calls reflect TCRdb's pipeline rather than the authors' work. Counted here are about 13,000 clones, roughly 28% occurring once; the ten biggest clones make up less than 15%. The sample holds a few counts of this clone. Its antigen is unidentified. Findings of the study overall: Malignant thyroid tumors reportedly exceeded benign nodules significantly in TCR beta diversity, with the difference appearing in blood and tumor.

The specimen sequenced was tumor tissue. The clonotype comes from a female donor with papillary thyroid cancer or a benign thyroid nodule (not recorded which). Some clones in this sample may be carry-over from other donors' samples. This chain joins TRBV24-1 and TRBJ2-2; the match to TRBD1 covers 8 bases. CDR3 loop: CATRQGVTGELFF. Written as DNA, the CDR3 is TGTGCCACCAGACAGGGGGTCACCGGGGAGCTGTTTTTT.